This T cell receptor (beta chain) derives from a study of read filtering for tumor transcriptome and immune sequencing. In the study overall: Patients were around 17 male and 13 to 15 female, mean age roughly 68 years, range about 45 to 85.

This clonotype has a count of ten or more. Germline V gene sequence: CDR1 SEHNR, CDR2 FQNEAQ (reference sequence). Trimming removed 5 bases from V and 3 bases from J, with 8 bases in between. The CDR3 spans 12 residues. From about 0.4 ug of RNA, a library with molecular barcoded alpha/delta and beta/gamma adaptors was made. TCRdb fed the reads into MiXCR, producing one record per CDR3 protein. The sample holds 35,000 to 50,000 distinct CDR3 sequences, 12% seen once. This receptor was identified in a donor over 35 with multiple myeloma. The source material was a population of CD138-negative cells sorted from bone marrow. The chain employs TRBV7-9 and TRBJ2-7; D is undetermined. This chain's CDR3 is CASSPLGYEQYF. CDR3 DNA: TGTGCCAGCAGCCCATTGGGCTACGAGCAGTACTTC.